This T cell receptor beta chain was identified during a study of beta chain features in type 1 diabetes. Worth noting for this clone: The antigen is undetermined.

Points from the study as a whole: Patients with type 1 diabetes showed fewer VDJ junction insertions and more deletions. TCRB CDR3 length was moderately but significantly reduced in all four CD4+ subsets of Type 1 diabetes patients. The naive, central memory and Treg TCRB repertoires of patients appeared to be more similar to one another than those of healthy donors.

As every portion of the isolated RNA was reverse transcribed, the sequencing read expressed TCRB transcripts. The table came from immunoSEQ multiplex PCR; TCRdb's copy has only in-frame clones and leaves some out. The sample yields approximately 730,000 clones, around 15% seen once. CDR3 length: 15 amino acids. V shed 6 bases and J 8 bases; nucleotides not matched to a gene: 10. Per the germline V gene, CDR1 is WSHSY and CDR2 is SAAADI. This sequence joins TRBV10-2 and TRBJ2-1; 10 bases are a match to TRBD2. The TCR originated in a man between 18 and 29 years old with type 1 diabetes. The sequencing sample was made of naive CD4+ T cells from blood. The DNA of the CDR3 is TGCGCCAGCAGCTACTCCGGGACTAGCGAAGATGAGCAGTTCTTC. Residues: CASSYSGTSEDEQFF.